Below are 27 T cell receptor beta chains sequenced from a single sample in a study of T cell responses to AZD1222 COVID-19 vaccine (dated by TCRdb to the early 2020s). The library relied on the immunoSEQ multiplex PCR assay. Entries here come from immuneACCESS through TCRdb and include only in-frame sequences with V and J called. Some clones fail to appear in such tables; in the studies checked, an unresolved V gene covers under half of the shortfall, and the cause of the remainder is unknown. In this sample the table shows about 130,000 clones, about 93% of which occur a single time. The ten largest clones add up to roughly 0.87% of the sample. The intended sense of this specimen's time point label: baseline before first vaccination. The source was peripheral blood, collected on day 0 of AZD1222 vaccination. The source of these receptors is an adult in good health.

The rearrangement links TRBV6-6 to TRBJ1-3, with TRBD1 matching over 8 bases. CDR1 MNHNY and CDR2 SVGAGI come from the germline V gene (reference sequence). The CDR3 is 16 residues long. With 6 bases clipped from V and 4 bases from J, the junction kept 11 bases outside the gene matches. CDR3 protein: CASSGQGPGNGNTIYF. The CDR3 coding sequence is TGTGCCAGCAGCGGACAGGGCCCGGGAAACGGAAACACCATATATTTT.

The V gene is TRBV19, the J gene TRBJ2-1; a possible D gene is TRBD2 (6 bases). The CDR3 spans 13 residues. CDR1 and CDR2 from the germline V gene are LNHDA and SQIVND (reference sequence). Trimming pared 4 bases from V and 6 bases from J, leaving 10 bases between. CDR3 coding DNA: TGTGCCAGTAGTACCACCGGGGGCAATGAGCAGTTCTTC. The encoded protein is CASSTTGGNEQFF.

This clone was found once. CDR3 coding DNA: TGTGCCAGCAGCGTAGTGGAGGGTGAGCAGTTCTTC. Amino acids: CASSVVEGEQFF. The rearrangement uses TRBV9 and TRBJ2-1, with D possibly TRBD2 on 6 matching bases. The V gene's germline CDR1 is SGDLS and CDR2 YYNGEE. The V gene lost 0 bases and the J gene lost 9 bases, with 7 bases spanning the gap. The CDR3 extends over 12 amino acids. Full variable domain (remainder filled in from reference TRBV9 and TRBJ2-1): DSGVTQTPKHLITATGQRVTLRCSPRSGDLSVYWYQQSLDQGLQFLIQYYNGEERAKGNILERFSAQQFPDLHSELNLSSLELGDSALYFCASSVVEGEQFFGPGTRLTVL.

CDR3 protein: CASSYSTGQGSEAFF. The CDR3 DNA is TGTGCCAGCAGTTACTCTACGGGACAGGGGTCCGAAGCTTTCTTT. This sequence joins TRBV6-5 and TRBJ1-1; 10 positions agree with TRBD1. V shed 0 bases, J shed 8 bases, and the junction held 6 bases outside the gene matches. CDR3 length: 15 amino acids. Germline CDR1 is MNHEY and CDR2 is SVGAGI.

CDR3 DNA: TGTGCCAGCAGTGAAGGGGGAAACACCATATATTTT. It yields the protein CASSEGGNTIYF. V usage is TRBV2 and J usage is TRBJ1-3; D is uncertain. The CDR3 spans 12 residues. The V end lost 1 base, the J end lost 4 bases, and 2 bases lay between the germline ends. Germline V gives CDR1 SNHLY, CDR2 FYNNEI.

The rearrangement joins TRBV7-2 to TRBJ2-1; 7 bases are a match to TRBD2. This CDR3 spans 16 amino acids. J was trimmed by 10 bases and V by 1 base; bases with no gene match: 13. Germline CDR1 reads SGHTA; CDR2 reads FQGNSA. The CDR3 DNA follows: TGTGCCAGCAGCTTAGTGGCTGGACTAGGGGTCGGGGAGCAGTTCTTC. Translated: CASSLVAGLGVGEQFF.

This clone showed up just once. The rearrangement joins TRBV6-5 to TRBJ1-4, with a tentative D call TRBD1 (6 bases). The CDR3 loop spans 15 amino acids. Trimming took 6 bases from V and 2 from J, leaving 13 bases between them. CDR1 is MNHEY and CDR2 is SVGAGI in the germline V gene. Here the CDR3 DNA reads TGTGCCAGCAGGGGGGACATATGGACTAATGAAAAACTGTTTTTT. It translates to CASRGDIWTNEKLFF.

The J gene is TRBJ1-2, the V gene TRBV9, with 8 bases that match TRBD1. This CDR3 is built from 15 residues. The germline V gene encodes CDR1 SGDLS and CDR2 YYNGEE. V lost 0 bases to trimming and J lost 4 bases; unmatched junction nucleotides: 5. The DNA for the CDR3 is TGTGCCAGCAGCGTAGATACAGGGGGGGCCTATGGCTACACCTTC. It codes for CASSVDTGGAYGYTF.

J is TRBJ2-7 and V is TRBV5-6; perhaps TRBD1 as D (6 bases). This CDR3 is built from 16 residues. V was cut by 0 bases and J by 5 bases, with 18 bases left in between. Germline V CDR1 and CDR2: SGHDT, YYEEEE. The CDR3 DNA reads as TGTGCCAGCAGCTTGGGCCCCCAAGGGGGACCTCACGAGCAGTACTTC. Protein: CASSLGPQGGPHEQYF. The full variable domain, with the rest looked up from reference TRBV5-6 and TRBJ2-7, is DAGVTQSPTHLIKTRGQQVTLRCSPKSGHDTVSWYQQALGQGPQFIFQYYEEEERQRGNFPDRFSGHQFPNYSSELNVNALLLGDSALYLCASSLGPQGGPHEQYFGPGTRLTVT.

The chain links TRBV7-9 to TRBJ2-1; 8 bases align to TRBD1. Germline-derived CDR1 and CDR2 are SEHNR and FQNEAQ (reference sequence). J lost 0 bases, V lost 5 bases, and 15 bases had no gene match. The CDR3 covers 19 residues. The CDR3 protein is CASSPRLRVDRASYNEQFF. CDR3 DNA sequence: TGTGCCAGCAGCCCCAGGTTGCGGGTGGACAGGGCCTCCTACAATGAGCAGTTCTTC.

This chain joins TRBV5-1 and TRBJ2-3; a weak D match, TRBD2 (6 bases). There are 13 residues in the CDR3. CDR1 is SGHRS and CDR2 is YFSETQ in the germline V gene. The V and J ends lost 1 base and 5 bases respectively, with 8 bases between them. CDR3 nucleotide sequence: TGCGCCAGCAGCTTGCAGGGACTAGATACGCAGTATTTT. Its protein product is CASSLQGLDTQYF.

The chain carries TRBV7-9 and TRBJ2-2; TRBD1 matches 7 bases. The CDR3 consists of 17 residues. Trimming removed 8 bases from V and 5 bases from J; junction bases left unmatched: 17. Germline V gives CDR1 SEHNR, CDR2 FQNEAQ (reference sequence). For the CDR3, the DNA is TGTGCCAGCGGACTGACAGGGTCCGCCGGTTTTACCGGGGAGCTGTTTTTT. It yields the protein CASGLTGSAGFTGELFF.

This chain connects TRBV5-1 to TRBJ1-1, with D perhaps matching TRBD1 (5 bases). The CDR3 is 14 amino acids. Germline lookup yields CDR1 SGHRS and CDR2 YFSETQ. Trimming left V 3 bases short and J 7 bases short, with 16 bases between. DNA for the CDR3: TGCGCCAGCAGCTCGGGACCCCCCATCGGTGAAGCTTTCTTT. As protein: CASSSGPPIGEAFF.

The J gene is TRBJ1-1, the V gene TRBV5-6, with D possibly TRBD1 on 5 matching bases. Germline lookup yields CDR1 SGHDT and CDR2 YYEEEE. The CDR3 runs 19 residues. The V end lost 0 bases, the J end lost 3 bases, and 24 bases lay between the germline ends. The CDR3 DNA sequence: TGTGCCAGCAGCTTGGCCGCGGCAGGGTGGCTAGGGACGGACACTGAAGCTTTCTTT. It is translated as CASSLAAAGWLGTDTEAFF.

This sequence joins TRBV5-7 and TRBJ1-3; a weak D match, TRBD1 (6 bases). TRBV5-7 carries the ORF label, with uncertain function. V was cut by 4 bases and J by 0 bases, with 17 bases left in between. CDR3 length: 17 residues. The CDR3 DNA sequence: TGTGCCAGCAGCGTCCGGGACACCCCGAGCTCTGGAAACACCATATATTTT. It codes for CASSVRDTPSSGNTIYF.

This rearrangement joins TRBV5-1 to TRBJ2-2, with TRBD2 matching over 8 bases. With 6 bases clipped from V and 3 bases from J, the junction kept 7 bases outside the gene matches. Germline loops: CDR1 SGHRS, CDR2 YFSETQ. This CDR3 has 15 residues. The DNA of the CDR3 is TGCGCCAGCACTCTCCGGGGGGGTGACACCGGGGAGCTGTTTTTT. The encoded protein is CASTLRGGDTGELFF.

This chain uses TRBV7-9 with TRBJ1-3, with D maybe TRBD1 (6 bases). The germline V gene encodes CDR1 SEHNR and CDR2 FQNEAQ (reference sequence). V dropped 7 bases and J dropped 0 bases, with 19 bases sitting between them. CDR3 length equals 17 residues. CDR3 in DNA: TGTGCCAGCAACTTTGGACAGTCCTTAAGCTCTGGAAACACCATATATTTT. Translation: CASNFGQSLSSGNTIYF.

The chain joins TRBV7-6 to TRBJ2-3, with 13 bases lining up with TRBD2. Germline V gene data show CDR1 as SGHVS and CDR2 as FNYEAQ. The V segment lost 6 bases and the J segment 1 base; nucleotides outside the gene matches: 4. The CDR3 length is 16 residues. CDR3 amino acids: CASSLLAGGGTDTQYF. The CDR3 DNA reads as TGTGCCAGCAGTCTACTAGCGGGGGGGGGCACAGATACGCAGTATTTT.

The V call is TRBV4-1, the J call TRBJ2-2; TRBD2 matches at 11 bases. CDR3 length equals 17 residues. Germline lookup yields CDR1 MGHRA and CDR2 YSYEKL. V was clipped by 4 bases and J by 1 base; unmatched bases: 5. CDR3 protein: CASSLLAGGLNTGELFF. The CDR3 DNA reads TGCGCCAGCAGCCTCCTAGCGGGGGGTCTGAACACCGGGGAGCTGTTTTTT.

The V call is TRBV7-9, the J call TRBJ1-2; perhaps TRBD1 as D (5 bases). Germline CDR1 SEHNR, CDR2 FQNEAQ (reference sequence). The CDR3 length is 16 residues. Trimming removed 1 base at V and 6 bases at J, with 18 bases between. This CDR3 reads CASSLVTVGDSDGYTF. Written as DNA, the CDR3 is TGTGCCAGCAGCTTAGTAACAGTGGGGGATTCGGATGGCTACACCTTC. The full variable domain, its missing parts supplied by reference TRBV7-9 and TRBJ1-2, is DTGVSQNPRHKITKRGQNVTFRCDPISEHNRLYWYRQTLGQGPEFLTYFQNEAQLEKSRLLSDRFSAERPKGSFSTLEIQRTEQGDSAMYLCASSLVTVGDSDGYTFGSGTRLTVV.

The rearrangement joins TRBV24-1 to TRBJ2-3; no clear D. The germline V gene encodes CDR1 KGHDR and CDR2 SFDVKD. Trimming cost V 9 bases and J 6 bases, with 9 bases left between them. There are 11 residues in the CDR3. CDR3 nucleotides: TGTGCCACCCGCGACGCCGATACGCAGTATTTT. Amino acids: CATRDADTQYF.

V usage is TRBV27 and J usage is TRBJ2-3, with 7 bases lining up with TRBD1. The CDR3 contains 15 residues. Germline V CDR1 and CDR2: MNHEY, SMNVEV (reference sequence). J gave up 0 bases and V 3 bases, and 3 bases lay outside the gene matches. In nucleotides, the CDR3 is TGTGCCAGCAGTTTCAGACAGGGTAGCACAGATACGCAGTATTTT. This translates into CASSFRQGSTDTQYF.

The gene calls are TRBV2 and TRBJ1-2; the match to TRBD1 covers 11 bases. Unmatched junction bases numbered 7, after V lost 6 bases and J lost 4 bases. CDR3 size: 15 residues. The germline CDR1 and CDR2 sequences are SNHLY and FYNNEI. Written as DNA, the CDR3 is TGTGCCAGCAGCCCGGACAGGGGGCGATCCTATGGCTACACCTTC. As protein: CASSPDRGRSYGYTF.

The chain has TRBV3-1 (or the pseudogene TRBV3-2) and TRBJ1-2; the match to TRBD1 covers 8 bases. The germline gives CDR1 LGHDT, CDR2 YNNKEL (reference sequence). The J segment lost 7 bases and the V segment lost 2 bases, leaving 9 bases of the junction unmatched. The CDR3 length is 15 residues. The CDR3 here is CASSQPRQGPSGYTF. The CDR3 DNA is TGTGCCAGCAGCCAACCCAGACAGGGGCCCTCTGGCTACACCTTC.

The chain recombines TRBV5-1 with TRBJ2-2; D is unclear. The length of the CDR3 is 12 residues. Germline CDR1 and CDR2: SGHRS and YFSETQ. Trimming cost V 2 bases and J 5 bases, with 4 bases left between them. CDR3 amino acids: CASSFPTGELFF. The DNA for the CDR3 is TGCGCCAGCAGCTTTCCTACCGGGGAGCTGTTTTTT.

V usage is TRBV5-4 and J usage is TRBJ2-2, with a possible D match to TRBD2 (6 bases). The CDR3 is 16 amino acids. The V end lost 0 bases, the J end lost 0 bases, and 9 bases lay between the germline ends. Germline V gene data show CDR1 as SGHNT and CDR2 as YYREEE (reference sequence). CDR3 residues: CASSLAAGANTGELFF. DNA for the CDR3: TGTGCCAGCAGCTTGGCAGCGGGTGCGAACACCGGGGAGCTGTTTTTT.

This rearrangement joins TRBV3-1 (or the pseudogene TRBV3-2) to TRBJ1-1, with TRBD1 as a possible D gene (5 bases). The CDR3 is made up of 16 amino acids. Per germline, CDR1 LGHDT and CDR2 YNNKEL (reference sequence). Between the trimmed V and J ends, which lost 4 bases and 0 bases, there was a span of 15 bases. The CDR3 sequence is CASSPFMGRVNTEAFF. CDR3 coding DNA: TGTGCCAGCAGCCCCTTCATGGGCAGGGTGAACACTGAAGCTTTCTTT.